The T cell receptor beta chain under discussion was sequenced for a study of T cells after yellow fever vaccination. This clonotype was found many times. The antigen is undetermined. By 5'RACE template switching, TCR cDNA was produced, with a universal primer site and UMIs added in the process. TCRdb analysed the 5' RACE reads with MiXCR anew, one entry per CDR3 protein. Among hundreds of thousands of distinct CDR3 sequences, over 5% were seen once, and the ten largest hold about 15%. Study-wide results and limits: Post-booster repertoires contained most primary-vaccination clones again (about 96% CD4, 85% to 90% CD8).

Sequenced here: PBMCs, sampled 5 days after the yellow fever booster vaccination. The receptor comes from a young man who received the YFV17D yellow fever vaccine.

CDR3 sequence: CASSPNQGLDTQYF. CDR3 in DNA: TGTGCCAGCAGCCCGAACCAGGGGTTAGATACGCAGTATTTT. This sequence joins TRBV7-2 and TRBJ2-3; D perhaps matches TRBD1 (6 bases). Germline values: CDR1 SGHTA, CDR2 FQGNSA. V was pared by 5 bases and J by 5 bases, with 14 bases between. This CDR3 has 14 residues.